The next 27 T cell receptor beta chains were all read from a single sample in a study of blood T cell repertoires in COVID-19. Sequenced by immunoSEQ multiplex PCR; TCRdb stores in-frame clones only, minus some. The sample has roughly 200,000 clones, 81% seen once. The sequencing input was peripheral blood. The receptors shown here come from a woman of 80 years or more with COVID-19, enrolled during active disease.

This clone has just a few counts. The V gene is TRBV12-3 or TRBV12-4, the J gene TRBJ1-3; no definite D call. This CDR3 has 13 amino acids. Trimming removed 5 bases at V and 0 bases at J, with 5 bases between. For the CDR3, the DNA is TGTGCCAGCAGTCTGAGCTCTGGAAACACCATATATTTT. Protein sequence: CASSLSSGNTIYF.

This clone has just one count. The chain uses TRBV5-1 and TRBJ1-6, with a tentative D call TRBD1 (6 bases). CDR1 and CDR2 (germline): SGHRS, YFSETQ. CDR3 length equals 15 residues. V lost 1 base to trimming and J lost 5 bases, with 10 bases between them. The CDR3 sequence is CASSLTGPNNSPLHF. The CDR3 DNA reads as TGCGCCAGCAGCTTGACAGGGCCCAATAATTCACCCCTCCACTTT.

This clone was picked up many times. The chain couples TRBV10-1 to TRBJ2-1, with D possibly TRBD2 on 6 matching bases. The CDR3 sequence is 17 residues long. Germline values: CDR1 WNHNN, CDR2 SYGVQD (reference sequence). Trimming shortened V by 2 bases and J by 7 bases, and 21 bases separated the two germline ends. In nucleotides, the CDR3 is TGCGCCAGCAGTGAGAGTAGTAGGCGACCTCGGGGGAATGAGCAGTTCTTC. Protein: CASSESSRRPRGNEQFF.

The J gene is TRBJ1-1, the V gene TRBV6-1, with D maybe TRBD1 (6 bases). V lost 2 bases and J lost 7, with 14 bases in between. CDR1 and CDR2 from the germline V gene are MNHNS and SASEGT. The CDR3 has 14 residues. In DNA form, the CDR3 reads TGTGCCAGCAGTGAATTGCGGGGGCTTTTTGAAGCTTTCTTT. Its protein is CASSELRGLFEAFF.

CDR3 sequence reads: CASHRGRFEKLFF. The CDR3 DNA reads as TGTGCCAGCCACAGGGGGCGCTTTGAAAAACTGTTTTTT. The chain uses TRBV19 and TRBJ1-4, with 9 bases identical to TRBD1. CDR3 length equals 13 residues. V lost 9 bases to trimming and J lost 7 bases; unmatched junction nucleotides: 6. Germline V gives CDR1 LNHDA, CDR2 SQIVND (reference sequence).

This chain connects TRBV24-1 to TRBJ1-5, with unresolved D. CDR1 KGHDR and CDR2 SFDVKD come from the germline V gene. This CDR3 has 17 amino acids. With 2 bases removed from V and 1 base from J, the gap between germline ends came to 14 bases. In nucleotides, the CDR3 is TGTGCCACCAGTGATTCGACGGACTACCTAAGCAATCAGCCCCAGCATTTT. It encodes CATSDSTDYLSNQPQHF.

The sample holds one count of this clone. The chain couples TRBV7-2 to TRBJ2-2; TRBD1 matches at 7 bases. The V gene end was trimmed by 4 bases and the J gene end by 2 bases; junction bases not matched to a gene: 7. This CDR3 is built from 16 residues. The germline V gene has CDR1 SGHTA and CDR2 FQGNSA. This chain's CDR3 is CASSSRQGFNTGELFF. For the CDR3, the DNA is TGTGCCAGCAGCTCACGACAGGGCTTTAACACCGGGGAGCTGTTTTTT.

The CDR3 DNA sequence: TGTGCCAGCAGTGAAAACCTACTAGCGGGAGGGGGTACGCAGTATTTT. It is translated as CASSENLLAGGGTQYF. J is TRBJ2-3 and V is TRBV2; 13 bases align to TRBD2. CDR1 is SNHLY and CDR2 is FYNNEI in the germline V gene. V shed 2 bases, J shed 8 bases, and the junction held 7 bases outside the gene matches. The CDR3 is made up of 16 amino acids.

This chain uses TRBV29-1 with TRBJ1-2, with TRBD1 matching 9 bases. V gave up 6 bases and J gave up 5 bases; unmatched junction bases: 4. This CDR3 comprises 12 residues. The germline V gene encodes CDR1 SQVTM and CDR2 ANQGSEA. DNA of the CDR3: TGCAGCGTCTGGGACAGGGCATATGGCTACACCTTC. It is translated as CSVWDRAYGYTF.

The V and J genes are TRBV2 and TRBJ2-5; TRBD1 matches at 11 bases. Germline V gene sequence: CDR1 SNHLY, CDR2 FYNNEI. V shed 5 bases and J 14 bases; nucleotides not matched to a gene: 10. The CDR3 runs to 13 residues. The CDR3 protein is CASSLGQGDGLYF. The CDR3 nucleotides read TGTGCCAGCAGTCTGGGACAGGGGGACGGTCTATACTTC.

The rearrangement uses TRBV19 and TRBJ2-3; a weak D match, TRBD2 (6 bases). CDR1 and CDR2 (germline): LNHDA, SQIVND (reference sequence). The CDR3 is 14 residues long. The V end lost 7 bases, the J end lost 0 bases, and 11 bases lay between the germline ends. As DNA, the CDR3 is TGTGCCAGTACCAGCGGGCCTAGCACAGATACGCAGTATTTT. Residues: CASTSGPSTDTQYF.

V is TRBV7-2 and J is TRBJ1-6; 7 bases agree with TRBD1. Germline V CDR1 and CDR2: SGHTA, FQGNSA. The CDR3 has 13 amino acids. With 4 bases clipped from V and 10 bases from J, the junction kept 4 bases outside the gene matches. CDR3 sequence: CASSSRGSSPLHF. The CDR3, as DNA: TGTGCCAGCAGCTCCAGGGGGAGCTCACCCCTCCACTTT.

Concerning this clone itself: Without the conserved terminal phenylalanine or tryptophan, this CDR3 likely stems from a read error. The DNA is left out, because the CDR3 cannot be placed on it with certainty; the CDR3 is given as TCRdb lists it. This sequence joins TRBV7-9 and TRBJ1-1; the D segment call TRBD1 is taken from the table without a DNA check. Germline values: CDR1 SEHNR, CDR2 FQNEAQ (reference sequence). The CDR3 contains 9 residues when both ends are counted. CDR3 in amino acids: CASSSSGGP.

V and J are TRBV18 and TRBJ2-2; D unresolved. This CDR3 comprises 18 residues. Germline V gene sequence: CDR1 KGHSH, CDR2 LQKENI. With 1 base removed from V and 3 bases from J, the gap between germline ends came to 18 bases. CDR3 DNA sequence: TGTGCCAGCTCACCACTCGACACAAAGACCGTATACACCGGGGAGCTGTTTTTT. Its translation is CASSPLDTKTVYTGELFF.

This chain connects TRBV14 to TRBJ1-1, with 7 bases fitting TRBD1. The CDR3 contains 14 residues. The V and J ends lost 3 bases and 1 base, in that order; junction bases with no gene match: 2. The germline V gene has CDR1 SGHDN and CDR2 FVKESK. CDR3 nucleotides: TGTGCCAGCAGCCACCGGGACAGGAACACTGAAGCTTTCTTT. Its protein product is CASSHRDRNTEAFF.

This clone was observed a handful of times. In DNA form, the CDR3 reads TGTGCCAGCAGTGACGGACAGTTAGAAAGGCAAGAGACCCAGTACTTC. Translated: CASSDGQLERQETQYF. The V and J genes are TRBV2 and TRBJ2-5; a possible D gene is TRBD1 (6 bases). Trimming took off 3 bases at V and 2 bases at J, with 16 bases between the two ends. The germline V gene has CDR1 SNHLY and CDR2 FYNNEI. The CDR3 covers 16 residues.

This clone was observed a few times. V usage is TRBV14 and J usage is TRBJ1-6; D perhaps matches TRBD1 (6 bases). Per germline, CDR1 SGHDN and CDR2 FVKESK. This CDR3 is 15 amino acids long. V was pared by 5 bases and J by 8 bases, with 16 bases between. The CDR3 region has the DNA TGTGCCAGCAGCTCACAGGGATCTCAATATTCACCCCTCCACTTT. It codes for CASSSQGSQYSPLHF.

This clone turned up a few times. V and J are TRBV6-1 and TRBJ2-7; TRBD1 agrees at 10 bases. CDR3 size: 15 residues. Germline CDR1 and CDR2: MNHNS and SASEGT. With V trimmed by 2 bases and J by 4 bases, 5 bases remained unmatched. The CDR3 DNA is TGTGCCAGCAGTGAATGGGACAGGGGACATTACGAGCAGTACTTC. This sequence encodes CASSEWDRGHYEQYF.

The rearrangement uses TRBV11-3 and TRBJ1-3; the D gene is possibly TRBD1 (5 bases). V dropped 1 base and J dropped 4 bases, with 8 bases sitting between them. Germline V gene data show CDR1 as SGHNT and CDR2 as YENEEA. CDR3 length: 14 amino acids. The CDR3 sequence: CASSLGQSGNTIYF. In DNA, the CDR3 is TGTGCCAGCAGCTTAGGACAGTCGGGAAACACCATATATTTT.

The genes are TRBV5-1 and TRBJ2-7; TRBD1 agrees at 10 bases. Germline V gives CDR1 SGHRS, CDR2 YFSETQ. The CDR3 length is 17 residues. After removal of 4 bases from V and 2 bases from J, the junction contained 12 bases not matched to a gene. The CDR3 DNA sequence: TGCGCCAGCAGCCGGGGACAGGGGCGCTTTCTTCCCTACGAGCAGTACTTC. Translating gives CASSRGQGRFLPYEQYF.

CDR3 DNA sequence: TGTGCCAGCAGCTTGGGAGGGCCGACTGGAAACACCATATATTTT. Its protein is CASSLGGPTGNTIYF. The chain employs TRBV5-6 and TRBJ1-3; D gene ambiguous. Germline lookup yields CDR1 SGHDT and CDR2 YYEEEE. V lost 0 bases and J lost 2, with 9 bases in between. The CDR3 extends over 15 amino acids.

This clone was detected only once. The rearrangement uses TRBV6-5 and TRBJ2-6, with 8 bases fitting TRBD1. CDR1 is MNHEY, CDR2 SVGAGI, per germline. The CDR3 contains 15 residues. J was trimmed by 4 bases and V by 6 bases; bases with no gene match: 5. The CDR3 sequence: CASSDRGGGANVLTF. The DNA for the CDR3 is TGTGCCAGCAGCGACAGGGGCGGCGGGGCCAACGTCCTGACTTTC.

The chain combines TRBV2 with TRBJ2-3; D may be TRBD1 (6 bases). V dropped 10 bases and J dropped 2 bases, with 13 bases sitting between them. Germline V gene lookup returns CDR1 SNHLY and CDR2 FYNNEI. The CDR3 extends over 13 amino acids. CDR3 sequence (DNA): TGTGCCACCAAGGGACACCTCACAGATACGCAGTATTTT. Residues: CATKGHLTDTQYF.

The CDR3 reads CASSRRTQPGETQYF. The CDR3 DNA follows: TGTGCCAGCAGCCGTCGGACACAGCCGGGAGAGACCCAGTACTTC. The V gene is TRBV7-9, the J gene TRBJ2-5; a weak D match, TRBD1 (5 bases). With 5 bases removed from V and 4 bases from J, the gap between germline ends came to 17 bases. The germline V gene has CDR1 SEHNR and CDR2 FQNEAQ (reference sequence). CDR3 length: 15 residues.

This chain connects TRBV5-1 to TRBJ2-5; 12 bases are a match to TRBD2. CDR3 length equals 15 residues. Germline trimming cut 4 bases from V and 5 bases from J; bases unmatched to any gene: 6. Germline CDR1 SGHRS, CDR2 YFSETQ. The CDR3 DNA follows: TGCGCCAGCAGCGGCGGACTAGCGGGAATGGAGACCCAGTACTTC. Amino acid sequence: CASSGGLAGMETQYF.

This chain uses TRBV30 with TRBJ1-1, with 11 bases matching TRBD1. Germline V CDR1 and CDR2: GTSNPN, SVGIG (reference sequence). The CDR3 is 16 amino acids. Trimming took 2 bases from V and 7 from J; bases not matched to a gene: 12. The CDR3 region is CAWSPPGTGGWGEAFF. CDR3 DNA sequence: TGTGCCTGGAGTCCTCCCGGGACAGGGGGTTGGGGTGAAGCTTTCTTT.

The chain is built from TRBV11-1 and TRBJ2-7; 13 nucleotides align to TRBD2. The germline CDR1 and CDR2 sequences are SGHAT and FQDESV (reference sequence). V was clipped by 4 bases and J by 4 bases; unmatched bases: 1. This CDR3 contains 14 residues. The CDR3: CASSSGLAGYEQYF. CDR3 sequence (DNA): TGTGCCAGCAGCTCGGGACTAGCGGGATACGAGCAGTACTTC.